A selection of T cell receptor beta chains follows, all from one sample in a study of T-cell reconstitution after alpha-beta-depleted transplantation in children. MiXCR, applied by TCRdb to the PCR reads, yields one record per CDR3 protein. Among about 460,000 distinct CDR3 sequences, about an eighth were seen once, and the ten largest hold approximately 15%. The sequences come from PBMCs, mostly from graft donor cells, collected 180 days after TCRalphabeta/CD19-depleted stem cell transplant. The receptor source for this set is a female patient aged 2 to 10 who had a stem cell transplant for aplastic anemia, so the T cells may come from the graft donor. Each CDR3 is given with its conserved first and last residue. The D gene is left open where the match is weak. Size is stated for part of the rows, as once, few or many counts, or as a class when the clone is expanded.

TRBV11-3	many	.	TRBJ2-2	TGTGCCAGCAGCTTAACTCGGACCCGGACCGGGGAGCTGTTTTTT	CASSLTRTRTGELFF
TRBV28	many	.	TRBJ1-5	TGTGCCAGCAGTTTCCCCCTTGGCGGGAGCAGCAATCAGCCCCAGCATTTT	CASSFPLGGSSNQPQHF
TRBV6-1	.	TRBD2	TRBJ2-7	TGTGCCAGTCTTCTAGCGGGTGTAAGCTACGAGCAGTACTTC	CASLLAGVSYEQYF
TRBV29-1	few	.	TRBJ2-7	TGCAGCGTTGAAGAACGGTGGGACGGCACTTACGAGCAGTACTTC	CSVEERWDGTYEQYF
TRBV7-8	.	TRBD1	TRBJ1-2	TGTGCCAGCAGCTTAGATACAGGACAGGGTTTGGGCTACACCTTC	CASSLDTGQGLGYTF
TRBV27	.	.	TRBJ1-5	TGTGCCAGCAGTTCCGTGGGCCCCCCAGACCAGCCCCAGCATTTT	CASSSVGPPDQPQHF
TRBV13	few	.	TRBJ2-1	TGTGCCAGCAGCTCCCCGGAGGGGTCCTACAATGAGCAGTTCTTC	CASSSPEGSYNEQFF
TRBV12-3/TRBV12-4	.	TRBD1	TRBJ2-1	TGTGCCAGCAGTCGGGACAGGGGAACCGAGCAGTTCTTC	CASSRDRGTEQFF
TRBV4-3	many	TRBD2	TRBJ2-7	TGCGCCAGCAGCCAAGGGACTAGCGGACGCTACGAGCAGTACTTC	CASSQGTSGRYEQYF
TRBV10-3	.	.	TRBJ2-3	TGTGCCATCAGCCCGACTAGTTTGAAAGATACGCAGTATTTT	CAISPTSLKDTQYF
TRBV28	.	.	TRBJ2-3	TGTGCCAGCAAGCCAGGTGGGGAGACAGATACGCAGTATTTT	CASKPGGETDTQYF
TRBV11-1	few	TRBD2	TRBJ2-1	TGTGCCAGCAGCTTACTACCTTCGGCGCCAGCGGGAGGGCCCCACAATGAGCAGTTCTTC	CASSLLPSAPAGGPHNEQFF
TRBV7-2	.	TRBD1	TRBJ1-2	TGTGCCAGCAGGAAATACAGGGGAGACTACACCTTC	CASRKYRGDYTF
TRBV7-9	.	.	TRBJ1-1	TGTGCCAGCAGCCCCACCGGCCAGGGAGAGGCTGAAGCTTTCTTT	CASSPTGQGEAEAFF
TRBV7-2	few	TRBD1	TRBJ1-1	TGTGCCAGCAGCTCGGACAGGGACGGCGGGGCTTTCTTT	CASSSDRDGGAFF
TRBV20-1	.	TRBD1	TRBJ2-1	TGCAGTGCTAACTCGATGGGCAGGGGGAGCTCCTACAATGAGCAGTTCTTC	CSANSMGRGSSYNEQFF
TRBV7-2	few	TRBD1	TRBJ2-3	TGTGCCAGCAGTTTGGACAGGCTAAGCACAGATACGCAGTATTTT	CASSLDRLSTDTQYF
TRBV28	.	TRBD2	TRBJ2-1	TGTGCCAGCACCCCACGGGGTTTGCGGGAGAGGTACAATGAGCAGTTCTTC	CASTPRGLRERYNEQFF
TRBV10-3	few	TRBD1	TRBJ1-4	TGTGCCATCAGTGATTCGACAGGGGATTCAACTAATGAAAAACTGTTTTTT	CAISDSTGDSTNEKLFF
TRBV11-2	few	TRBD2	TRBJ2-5	TGTGCCAGCAGCTTGAGGGGGGGGCTAGCGGGAGACTGGCAGACCCAGTACTTC	CASSLRGGLAGDWQTQYF
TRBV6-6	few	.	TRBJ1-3	TGTGCCAGCAGTTACTTGGGACCGGGACGCATATATTTT	CASSYLGPGRIYF
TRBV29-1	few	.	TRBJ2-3	TGCAGCGTTGAGCGTTCTCGGACCCGAGATACGCAGTATTTT	CSVERSRTRDTQYF
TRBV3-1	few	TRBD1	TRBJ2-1	TGTGCCAGCAGCCAAAAACGCGGCAGGGGGCTATACAATGAGCAGTTCTTC	CASSQKRGRGLYNEQFF
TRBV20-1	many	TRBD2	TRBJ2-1	TGCAGTGCTAGAGTACGGGAGGAAGGCAATGAGCAGTTCTTC	CSARVREEGNEQFF
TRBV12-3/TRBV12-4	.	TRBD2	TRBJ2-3	TGTGCCAGCAGCGGGGGGGCCTCAGATACGCAGTATTTT	CASSGGASDTQYF
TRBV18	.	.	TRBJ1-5	TGTGCCAGCGCCATTGGGGTAGGCAATCAGCCCCAGCATTTT	CASAIGVGNQPQHF
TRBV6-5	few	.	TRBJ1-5	TGTGCCAGCAGTTCAGTGGGAAGCAATCAGCCCCAGCATTTT	CASSSVGSNQPQHF
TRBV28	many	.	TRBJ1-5	TGTGCCAGCAGTTTTTATTTGAGGGTGGGCAATCAGCCCCAGCATTTT	CASSFYLRVGNQPQHF
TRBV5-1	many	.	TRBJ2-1	TGCGCCAGCAGCTCTGGGTTGGGCTCCTACAATGAGCAGTTCTTC	CASSSGLGSYNEQFF
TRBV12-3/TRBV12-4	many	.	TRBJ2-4	TGTGCCAGCAGTTTCCCCAGGGGCCTAGCCAAAAACATTCAGTACTTC	CASSFPRGLAKNIQYF
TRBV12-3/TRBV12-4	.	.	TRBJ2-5	TGTGTCAGCAGGTCTTCGTGGGGGCTGAGAGAGACCCAGTACTTC	CVSRSSWGLRETQYF
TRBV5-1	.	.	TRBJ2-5	TGCGCCAGCAGCTTTTTTACAGGCGGCCAAGAGACCCAGTACTTC	CASSFFTGGQETQYF
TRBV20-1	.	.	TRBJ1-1	TGCAGTGCTAGAGGTTCGGGCCGGGGGGGGATGAACACTGAAGCTTTCTTT	CSARGSGRGGMNTEAFF
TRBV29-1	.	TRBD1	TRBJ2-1	TGCAGCACTAGGACAGGCTCCTACAATGAGCAGTTCTTC	CSTRTGSYNEQFF
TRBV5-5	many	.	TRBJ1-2	TGTGCCAGCAGCCCAGACGGACAGCGGTATGGCTACACCTTC	CASSPDGQRYGYTF
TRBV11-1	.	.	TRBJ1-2	TGTGCCAGCACTGGGGCCTTTAATTATGGCGGATGGGACTATGGCTACACCTTC	CASTGAFNYGGWDYGYTF
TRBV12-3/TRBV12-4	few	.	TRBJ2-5	TGTGCCAGCAGTTTAGGACATACAGAGACCCAGTACTTC	CASSLGHTETQYF
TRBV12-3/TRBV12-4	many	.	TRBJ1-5	TGTGCCAGCAGTTGGACGGGTAGCAATCAGCCCCAGCATTTT	CASSWTGSNQPQHF
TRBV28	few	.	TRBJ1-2	TGTGCCAGCAGTTTTGGGTTCTATGGCTACACCTTC	CASSFGFYGYTF
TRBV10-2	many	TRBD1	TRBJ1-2	TGCGCCAGCAGTTTCGAGGGGGCTGGCTATGGCTACACCTTC	CASSFEGAGYGYTF
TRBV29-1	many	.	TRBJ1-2	TGCAGCGCCGTAGGAGGCAGGGGATCCTATGGCTACACCTTC	CSAVGGRGSYGYTF
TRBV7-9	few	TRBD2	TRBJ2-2	TGTGCCAGCAGCCCTACTAGCGGGGTTATCCTGACCGGGGAGCTGTTTTTT	CASSPTSGVILTGELFF
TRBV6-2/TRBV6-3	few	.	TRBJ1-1	TGTGCCAGCAGTTACTCGAAGAAGGGGCTGGGTACTGAAGCTTTCTTT	CASSYSKKGLGTEAFF